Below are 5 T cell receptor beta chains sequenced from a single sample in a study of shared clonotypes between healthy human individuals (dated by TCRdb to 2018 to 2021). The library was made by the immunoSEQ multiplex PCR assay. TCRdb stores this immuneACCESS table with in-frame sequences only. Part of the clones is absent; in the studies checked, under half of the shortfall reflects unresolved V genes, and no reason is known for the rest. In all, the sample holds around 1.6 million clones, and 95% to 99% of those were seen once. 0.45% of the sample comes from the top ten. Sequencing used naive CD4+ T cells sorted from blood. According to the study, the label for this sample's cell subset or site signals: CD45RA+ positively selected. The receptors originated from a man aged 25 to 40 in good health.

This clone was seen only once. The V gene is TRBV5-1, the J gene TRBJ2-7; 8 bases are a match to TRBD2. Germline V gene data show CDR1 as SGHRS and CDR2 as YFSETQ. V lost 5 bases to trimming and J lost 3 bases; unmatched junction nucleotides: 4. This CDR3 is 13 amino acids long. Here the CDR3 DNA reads TGCGCCAGCAGGGCGGGAGGTCTCTACGAGCAGTACTTC. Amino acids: CASRAGGLYEQYF.

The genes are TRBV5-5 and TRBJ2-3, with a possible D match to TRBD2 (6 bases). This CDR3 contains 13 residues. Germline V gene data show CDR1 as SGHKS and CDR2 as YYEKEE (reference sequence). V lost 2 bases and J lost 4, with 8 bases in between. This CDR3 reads CASSFWEADTQYF. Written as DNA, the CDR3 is TGTGCCAGCAGCTTTTGGGAGGCAGATACGCAGTATTTT.

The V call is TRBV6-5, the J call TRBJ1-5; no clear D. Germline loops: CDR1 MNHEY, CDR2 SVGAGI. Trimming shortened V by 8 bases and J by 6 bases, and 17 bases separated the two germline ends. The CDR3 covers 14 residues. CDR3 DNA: TGTGCCAGCCGAAAACCGGGTAACGGTCAGCCCCAGCATTTT. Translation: CASRKPGNGQPQHF.

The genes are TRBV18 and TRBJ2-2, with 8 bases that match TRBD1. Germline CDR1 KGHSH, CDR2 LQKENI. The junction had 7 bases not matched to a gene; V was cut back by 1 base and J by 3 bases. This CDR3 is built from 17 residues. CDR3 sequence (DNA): TGTGCCAGCTCACCACTGGCCGGGACAGGACACACCGGGGAGCTGTTTTTT. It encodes CASSPLAGTGHTGELFF. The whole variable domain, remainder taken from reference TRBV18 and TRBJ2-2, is NAGVMQNPRHLVRRRGQEARLRCSPMKGHSHVYWYRQLPEEGLKFMVYLQKENIIDESGMPKERFSAEFPKEGPSILRIQQVVRGDSAAYFCASSPLAGTGHTGELFFGEGSRLTVL.

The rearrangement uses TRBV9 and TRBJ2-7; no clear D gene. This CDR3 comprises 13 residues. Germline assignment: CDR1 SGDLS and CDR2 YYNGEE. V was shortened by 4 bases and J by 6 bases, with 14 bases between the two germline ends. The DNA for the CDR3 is TGTGCCAGCAGCCTCCAGACCCAAACCGAGCAGTACTTC. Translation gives CASSLQTQTEQYF.